This TCR beta chain was sequenced for a study of regulatory dendritic cells for organ transplantation. Naive CD45RA+ and memory CD45RO+ CD4+ or CD8+ T cells were FACS-sorted. About this clone itself: Its antigen remains unknown.

Using immunoSEQ multiplex PCR, the repertoire was profiled, and TCRdb retains in-frame clones only, with some absent. The sample records a few thousand clones, around three fifths being singletons. General study findings and limits: Mature dendritic cells appeared to drive more memory CD8+ clonal expansion than regulatory ones. Of resting T cell subsets, memory CD8+ had the most alloreactive clonotypes.

The specimen was memory CD8+ T cells from blood. Subset of the sample: CD45RO+ memory T cells. The clonotype comes from a human donor in good health.

The CDR3 sequence is CASSEWVEGSNQPQHF. The DNA for the CDR3 is TGTGCCAGCAGTGAATGGGTAGAGGGTAGCAATCAGCCCCAGCATTTT. This sequence joins TRBV6-1 and TRBJ1-5; unclear D gene. CDR3 length: 16 amino acids. The V end was cut by 2 bases, the J end by 0 bases, with 11 bases between. CDR1 and CDR2 from the germline V gene are MNHNS and SASEGT.